Described below is a single TCR beta chain sequence and its context. As yet, its antigen is unknown. The read terminates 3 residues ahead of where the CDR3 ends, so the germline J gene completes it. The data belong to a study of T cells in women clearing cervical HPV infection. General study results and limits: Controls had more TRBV6-7 (approximately 0.16%) than cases (roughly 0.11%).

The data were produced by immunoSEQ multiplex PCR, yet TCRdb's version contains in-frame clones alone and is incomplete. The table for this sample gives about 25,000 clones. From germline, CDR1 is SNHLY and CDR2 FYNNEI. This CDR3 spans 14 amino acids. Trimming took 1 base from V and 3 from J, leaving 10 bases between them. The sample taken for sequencing was blood buffy coat. This chain links TRBV2 with TRBJ2-7; D call uncertain. The source of this sequence is a woman between 18 and 70 years old with a cervical HPV16 infection that either progressed to CIN3+ or cleared (not recorded which). CDR3 in amino acids: CASSEGGQNYEQYF. The sequenced CDR3 bases are TGTGCCAGCAGTGAAGGTGGGCAGAACTACGAG.